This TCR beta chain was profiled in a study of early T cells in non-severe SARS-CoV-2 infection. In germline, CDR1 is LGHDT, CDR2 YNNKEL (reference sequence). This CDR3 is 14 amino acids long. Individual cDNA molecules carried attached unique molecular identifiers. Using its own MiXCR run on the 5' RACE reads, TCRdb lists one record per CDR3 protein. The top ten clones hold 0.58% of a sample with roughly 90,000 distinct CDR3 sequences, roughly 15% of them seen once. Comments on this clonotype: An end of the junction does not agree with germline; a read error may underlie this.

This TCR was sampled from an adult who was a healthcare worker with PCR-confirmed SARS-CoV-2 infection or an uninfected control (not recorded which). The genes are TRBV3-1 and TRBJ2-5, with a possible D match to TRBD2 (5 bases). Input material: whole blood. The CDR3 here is CASSQDGIQETLYF. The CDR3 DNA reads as TGTGCCAGCAGCCAAGACGGGATACAAGAGACCCTGTACTTC.